These 29 T cell receptor beta chains came from one sample sequenced in a study of regulatory T cells in long-lasting Graves disease. Each CDR3 protein is one row after TCRdb ran MiXCR on the reads. The table has approximately 840 distinct CDR3 sequences, over 60% seen once. There was RNA extracted from PBMCs, and the TCR library was made from it. The source material was peripheral blood mononuclear cells (PBMCs), sampled with antithyroid drug treatment, in newly diagnosed or persistent Graves disease (not recorded which). All receptors come from a female donor with Graves disease.

This sequence joins TRBV12-3 or TRBV12-4 and TRBJ2-5; unclear D gene. V was cut by 4 bases and J by 4 bases, with 16 bases left in between. The CDR3 runs to 15 residues. This chain's CDR3 is CASSSPPASAETQYF. The CDR3, as DNA: TGTGCCAGCAGTTCCCCCCCTGCCAGTGCAGAGACCCAGTACTTC.

In its sample, this clonotype was seen a few times. The chain joins TRBV5-8 to TRBJ2-1; TRBD1 matches at 8 bases. Unmatched junction bases numbered 11, after V lost 1 base and J lost 8 bases. Germline V gene data show CDR1 as SGHTS and CDR2 as YDEGEE. The CDR3 consists of 16 residues. The CDR3 spells CASSLPRQGTSDEQFF. CDR3 DNA: TGTGCCAGCAGCTTGCCTCGACAGGGGACAAGCGATGAGCAGTTCTTC.

The chain employs TRBV2 and TRBJ1-5, with D possibly being TRBD1 (6 bases). The CDR3 spans 16 residues. CDR1 and CDR2 (germline): SNHLY, FYNNEI. The ends were cut back, 0 bases at V and 4 bases at J, with 13 bases in the middle. The CDR3, as DNA: TGTGCCAGCAGTGAAGCGCGAGGGGGGAGGAATCAGCCCCAGCATTTT. Translation: CASSEARGGRNQPQHF.

This sequence joins TRBV30 and TRBJ1-5, with TRBD1 identical over 8 bases. This CDR3 has 15 residues. From germline, CDR1 is GTSNPN and CDR2 SVGIG (reference sequence). The V and J ends lost 1 base and 7 bases, in that order; junction bases with no gene match: 9. Here the CDR3 reads CAWSAGQAEHQPQHF. Here the CDR3 DNA reads TGTGCCTGGAGTGCGGGACAGGCGGAACACCAGCCCCAGCATTTT. The whole variable domain, remainder taken from reference TRBV30 and TRBJ1-5, is SQTIHQWPATLVQPVGSPLSLECTVEGTSNPNLYWYRQAAGRGLQLLFYSVGIGQISSEVPQNLSASRPQDRQFILSSKKLLLSDSGFYLCAWSAGQAEHQPQHFGDGTRLSIL.

The rearrangement uses TRBV29-1 and TRBJ2-3; TRBD1 matches at 7 bases. Per the germline V gene, CDR1 is SQVTM and CDR2 is ANQGSEA. The J segment lost 0 bases and the V segment lost 7 bases, leaving 7 bases of the junction unmatched. The CDR3 contains 14 residues. The CDR3 region is CSALGTASTDTQYF. The CDR3 DNA reads as TGCAGCGCCCTCGGGACAGCTAGCACAGATACGCAGTATTTT.

J is TRBJ2-3 and V is TRBV28, with TRBD2 identical over 7 bases. The CDR3 has 15 residues. In germline, CDR1 is MDHEN, CDR2 SYDVKM. J lost 6 bases, V lost 3 bases, and 9 bases had no gene match. The CDR3 is CASSLAGTTKDTQYF. As DNA, the CDR3 is TGTGCCAGCAGTTTGGCCGGGACTACGAAGGATACGCAGTATTTT.

The sample holds a few counts of this clonotype. This chain connects TRBV28 to TRBJ2-7; TRBD1 or TRBD2 may be the D gene (5 bases each). CDR3 size: 15 residues. Trimming stripped 2 bases from V and 3 bases from J, with 14 bases between. CDR1 is MDHEN, CDR2 SYDVKM, per germline. This CDR3 reads CASSLIGTGDYEQYF. DNA of the CDR3: TGTGCCAGCAGTTTAATCGGGACGGGTGACTACGAGCAGTACTTC.

The V call is TRBV20-1, the J call TRBJ1-6; maybe TRBD1 (5 bases). Germline CDR1 is DFQATT and CDR2 is SNEGSKA (reference sequence). The length of the CDR3 is 12 residues. Trimming stripped 8 bases from V and 9 bases from J, with 14 bases between. The CDR3 loop is CSTTGQSSPLHF. The CDR3 DNA follows: TGCAGTACCACGGGGCAGAGTTCACCCCTCCACTTT.

The chain carries TRBV19 and TRBJ1-1; 8 bases are shared with TRBD1. The CDR3 loop spans 13 amino acids. Looked up from germline, CDR1 is LNHDA and CDR2 is SQIVND (reference sequence). Trimming at V came to 6 bases and at J to 3 bases, leaving 3 bases not matched to a gene. This CDR3 is CASRQQGDTEAFF. Here the CDR3 DNA reads TGTGCCAGTAGGCAACAGGGGGACACTGAAGCTTTCTTT.

This clonotype has just a few counts. The chain is built from TRBV20-1 and TRBJ2-5, with 7 bases fitting TRBD2. Germline V gene sequence: CDR1 DFQATT, CDR2 SNEGSKA (reference sequence). This CDR3 comprises 14 residues. The trim removed 0 bases at V and 4 bases at J, leaving 5 bases unmatched. CDR3 loop: CSARESGILETQYF. The CDR3 region has the DNA TGCAGTGCTAGAGAGAGCGGGATTTTAGAGACCCAGTACTTC.

The chain combines TRBV7-2 with TRBJ2-7; D is possibly TRBD1 (5 bases). The CDR3 covers 11 residues. The V and J ends lost 2 bases and 7 bases respectively, with 6 bases between them. CDR1 and CDR2 (germline): SGHTA, FQGNSA. The CDR3 spells CASSLRGEQYF. In DNA form, the CDR3 reads TGTGCCAGCAGCTTAAGGGGTGAGCAGTACTTC.

The chain combines TRBV12-3 or TRBV12-4 with TRBJ2-7; a weak D match, TRBD1 (6 bases). This CDR3 is built from 17 residues. The V gene lost 6 bases and the J gene lost 3 bases, with 24 bases spanning the gap. CDR3 residues: CASSRPRFTGYRYEQYF. The CDR3 coding sequence is TGTGCCAGCAGCCGCCCTCGATTCACAGGGTATCGCTACGAGCAGTACTTC.

The genes are TRBV11-1 and TRBJ2-7; 7 bases line up with TRBD1. This CDR3 is 14 amino acids long. The trim removed 0 bases at V and 3 bases at J, leaving 2 bases unmatched. The V gene's germline CDR1 is SGHAT and CDR2 FQDESV (reference sequence). CDR3: CASSLAGTDYEQYF. DNA for the CDR3: TGTGCCAGCAGCTTAGCGGGGACAGACTACGAGCAGTACTTC.

This clonotype was observed a single time. V and J are TRBV12-5 and TRBJ1-5, with D unclear. Germline loops: CDR1 LGHNT, CDR2 FRNRAP. CDR3 length: 11 residues. Deletions cut 1 base from V and 5 bases from J, with 0 bases between. Written as DNA, the CDR3 is TGTGCTAGTGGTTTGGATCAGCCCCAGCATTTT. Encoded protein: CASGLDQPQHF.

V is TRBV11-2 and J is TRBJ1-1, with 7 positions matching TRBD1. The length of the CDR3 is 15 residues. V was clipped by 5 bases and J by 8 bases; unmatched bases: 14. CDR1 and CDR2 (germline): SGHAT, FQNNGV. CDR3: CASSQGETVRWEAFF. Here the CDR3 DNA reads TGTGCCAGCAGCCAGGGGGAGACAGTCCGGTGGGAAGCTTTCTTT. Complete variable domain (other parts from reference TRBV11-2 and TRBJ1-1): EAGVAQSPRYKIIEKRQSVAFWCNPISGHATLYWYQQILGQGPKLLIQFQNNGVVDDSQLPKDRFSAERLKGVDSTLKIQPAKLEDSAVYLCASSQGETVRWEAFFGQGTRLTVV.

This clonotype was observed a handful of times. V gene TRBV20-1 combines with J gene TRBJ2-3; D is tentatively TRBD1 or TRBD2 (5 bases each). Germline V gives CDR1 DFQATT, CDR2 SNEGSKA (reference sequence). Trimming removed 2 bases from V and 1 base from J, with 7 bases in between. The CDR3 runs 13 residues. The CDR3 DNA reads as TGCAGTGCTAGAAGGGGACGCACAGATACGCAGTATTTT. Translation gives CSARRGRTDTQYF.

The chain has TRBV24-1 and TRBJ2-1; D may be TRBD1 or TRBD2 (7 bases each). The CDR3 is made up of 16 amino acids. CDR1 and CDR2 (germline): KGHDR, SFDVKD. The V end was cut by 1 base, the J end by 8 bases, with 17 bases between. CDR3 bases: TGTGCCACCAGTGATTTTCGGGCAGGGGGGGGCGATGAGCAGTTCTTC. Protein: CATSDFRAGGGDEQFF.

The chain combines TRBV19 with TRBJ1-1, with a weak D call TRBD1 (5 bases). In germline, CDR1 is LNHDA, CDR2 SQIVND (reference sequence). Trimming pared 7 bases from V and 10 bases from J, leaving 16 bases between. The CDR3 has 12 amino acids. The chain's CDR3 is CASTRGALGAFF. The CDR3 coding sequence is TGTGCCAGTACCCGTGGGGCACTGGGAGCTTTCTTT.

The chain links TRBV7-2 to TRBJ2-7; 12 bases fit TRBD2. Trimming removed 4 bases from V and 4 bases from J; junction bases left unmatched: 2. CDR3 length: 14 amino acids. Per the germline V gene, CDR1 is SGHTA and CDR2 is FQGNSA. CDR3 sequence reads: CASSSLAGGYEQYF. The CDR3 DNA is TGTGCCAGCAGCTCCCTAGCGGGGGGGTACGAGCAGTACTTC. Full variable domain (rest looked up from reference TRBV7-2 and TRBJ2-7): GAGVSQSPSNKVTEKGKDVELRCDPISGHTALYWYRQSLGQGLEFLIYFQGNSAPDKSGLPSDRFSAERTGGSVSTLTIQRTQQEDSAVYLCASSSLAGGYEQYFGPGTRLTVT.

This clonotype has just a few counts. The chain links TRBV5-1 to TRBJ2-2; D is possibly TRBD1 (7 bases). Deletions cut 2 bases from V and 6 bases from J, with 11 bases between. Germline V lookup: CDR1 SGHRS, CDR2 YFSETQ. This CDR3 contains 14 residues. CDR3 loop: CASSFTGEAGELFF. The CDR3 nucleotides read TGCGCCAGCAGCTTTACAGGGGAGGCCGGGGAGCTGTTTTTT.

This rearrangement joins TRBV11-2 to TRBJ2-3, with TRBD1 identical over 8 bases. Germline CDR1 and CDR2: SGHAT and FQNNGV. V was clipped by 5 bases and J by 4 bases; unmatched bases: 2. The CDR3 runs 13 residues. CDR3 sequence reads: CASSPDRADTQYF. CDR3 bases: TGTGCCAGCAGCCCGGACAGGGCAGATACGCAGTATTTT.

The gene calls are TRBV7-2 and TRBJ2-7, with a possible D match to TRBD1 (5 bases). The CDR3 runs to 12 residues. Germline-derived CDR1 and CDR2 are SGHTA and FQGNSA. Trimming removed 5 bases at V and 5 bases at J, with 10 bases between. CDR3 loop: CASSRDRHEQYF. In DNA form, the CDR3 reads TGTGCCAGCAGCCGCGACAGACACGAGCAGTACTTC.

This clonotype was recorded only once. The V call is TRBV6-2 or TRBV6-3, the J call TRBJ1-2; weak D call: TRBD1 (5 bases). Germline V CDR1 and CDR2: MNHEY, SVGEGT. Trimming removed 9 bases at V and 4 bases at J, with 18 bases between. The CDR3 has 14 residues. CDR3 amino acids: CASSPGQGIYGYTF. CDR3 nucleotides: TGTGCCAGTTCGCCGGGCCAGGGTATCTATGGCTACACCTTC.

The chain uses TRBV12-3 or TRBV12-4 and TRBJ2-4; 7 bases match TRBD2. The CDR3 runs 19 residues. V shed 2 bases and J 0 bases; nucleotides not matched to a gene: 13. CDR3 DNA sequence: TGTGCCAGCAGTTTACCGGGCGGGGGAGAGCCGTTAGCCAAAAACATTCAGTACTTC. It translates to CASSLPGGGEPLAKNIQYF.

The chain uses TRBV30 and TRBJ1-1, with unresolved D. Germline CDR1 GTSNPN, CDR2 SVGIG (reference sequence). V was clipped by 3 bases and J by 4 bases, with 12 bases between them. CDR3 length: 13 amino acids. CDR3 nucleotides: TGTGCCTGGAGCAAATGGTCGGGCACTGAAGCTTTCTTT. Its protein is CAWSKWSGTEAFF. The whole variable domain, remainder taken from reference TRBV30 and TRBJ1-1, is SQTIHQWPATLVQPVGSPLSLECTVEGTSNPNLYWYRQAAGRGLQLLFYSVGIGQISSEVPQNLSASRPQDRQFILSSKKLLLSDSGFYLCAWSKWSGTEAFFGQGTRLTVV.

The J gene is TRBJ1-4, the V gene TRBV11-2; a possible D gene is TRBD1 (5 bases). CDR3 size: 14 residues. The V gene lost 2 bases and the J gene lost 8 bases, with 12 bases spanning the gap. The germline CDR1 and CDR2 sequences are SGHAT and FQNNGV. The CDR3 bases are TGTGCCAGCAGCTTAAAAATTCGGGACGAAAAACTGTTTTTT. Translating gives CASSLKIRDEKLFF.

In DNA form, the CDR3 reads TGTGCCAGCAGTCCTCAGGGTGGGAATCAGCCCCAGCATTTT. Its translation: CASSPQGGNQPQHF. The chain combines TRBV12-3 or TRBV12-4 with TRBJ1-5; tentatively, D is TRBD1 (5 bases). V was trimmed by 5 bases and J by 4 bases, leaving 12 bases between them. This CDR3 region has 14 residues.

V is TRBV6-2 or TRBV6-3 and J is TRBJ2-1; unclear D gene. V lost 8 bases, J lost 0 bases, and 8 bases lay in between. This CDR3 is built from 13 residues. Germline CDR1 is MNHEY and CDR2 is SVGEGT. The CDR3 spells CASSASSYNEQFF. As DNA, the CDR3 is TGTGCCAGCTCGGCCAGCTCCTACAATGAGCAGTTCTTC.

The J gene is TRBJ2-5, the V gene TRBV2; TRBD1 matches 9 bases. Germline CDR1 reads SNHLY; CDR2 reads FYNNEI. The CDR3 runs 14 residues. With 3 bases clipped from V and 5 bases from J, the junction kept 4 bases outside the gene matches. CDR3 sequence reads: CASSDTGGGETQYF. The DNA of the CDR3 is TGTGCCAGCAGTGACACAGGGGGCGGGGAGACCCAGTACTTC.